This TCR beta chain was profiled in a study of cytotoxic CD8 clonotypes in ibrutinib-treated CLL. Study findings and constraints: Clonality went up at the time of ibrutinib response, stayed stable in sustained remission, and later dropped back toward its baseline level at progression. Clonality measured at baseline exceeded age-matched healthy donors, tracking circulating CD8+ T-cell counts.

Investigators sought sequencing depths of between 1 in 200,000 and 1 in 1 million T cells. Some clones are missing from TCRdb's copy, which holds only in-frame ones; the method was immunoSEQ multiplex PCR. The repertoire holds 150,000 or so clones, roughly 77% seen once, with roughly 2% in the top ten. With regard to this clone: What it recognizes is unknown.

The CDR3 runs to 15 residues. Trimming stripped 8 bases from V and 0 bases from J, with 14 bases between. The germline V gene encodes CDR1 LNHDA and CDR2 SQIVND (reference sequence). This chain uses TRBV19 with TRBJ1-3; unclear D gene. The receptor's source is a human donor with chronic lymphocytic leukemia. Material: PBMCs, obtained after 12 months of ibrutinib treatment. CDR3 sequence: CASSDLGDSGNTIYF. The CDR3 DNA reads as TGTGCCAGTTCGGACTTGGGCGACTCTGGAAACACCATATATTTT. The full variable domain, with the rest looked up from reference TRBV19 and TRBJ1-3, is DGGITQSPKYLFRKEGQNVTLSCEQNLNHDAMYWYRQDPGQGLRLIYYSQIVNDFQKGDIAEGYSVSREKKESFPLTVTSAQKNPTAFYLCASSDLGDSGNTIYFGEGSWLTVV.